This TCR beta chain was retrieved from a study of blood T cell repertoires in COVID-19 (dated by TCRdb to 2020 to 2021). Regarding the complete study: Samples covering the acute and convalescent phases of COVID-19 were provided by collaborators in the United States, Italy and Spain. The prospective study material was composed of cDNA or gDNA derived from T cells, B-cell-depleted T cells, or PBMCs. Deeply sampled blood TCRbeta repertoires from subjects exposed to, actively infected with, or recovered from COVID-19 were included in the dataset. The repertoires were released in a freely available public database intended as a resource for research on the immune response to SARS-CoV-2. The samples were drawn from two sources: the first 160 participants of the ongoing ImmuneRACE study, and about 1,300 subjects contributed by 6 global collaborators. Sample metadata almost always included a de-identified subject ID, COVID-19 status, age in years and sex. Where available, HLA class I and class II types were taken from metadata supplied by the sample provider and were not determined by assay-based typing.

The germline V gene (reference sequence) gives CDR1 as MNHEY and CDR2 as SMNVEV. The CDR3 runs 18 amino acids, cysteine and phenylalanine included. Only the CDR3 DNA is retained, 54 bases long and in frame from the first base. What the authors observed across the whole study: The amount of clinical and demographic metadata varied by source and participant and was provided uncurated.

The immunoSEQ Assay, a bias-controlled multiplex PCR, was used to amplify TCRbeta CDR3 regions from genomic DNA. The study's processing was this. Within the assay, amplification of reference gene primers was used to estimate how many nucleated cells each sample contained. Sequence reads were collapsed and filtered to measure the absolute abundance of every unique TCRbeta CDR3 rearrangement. For each sample, productive Simpson clonality was calculated by taking the square root of Simpson's diversity index across productive rearrangements. TCRdb limited this immuneACCESS table to in-frame rearrangements with V and J called. A share of clones is missing; checked studies link under half to unresolved V genes, and the rest is unexplained. From that table come the V and J calls and clone size; the DNA was used to work out D and trimming. Within this sample are roughly 68,000 clones, with more than 75% of them counted one time only. The ten largest clonotypes hold approximately 7% of the sample.

Regarding this clone: The specificity of this receptor is unknown. An end of the junction does not agree with germline; a read error may underlie this.

Whole blood was collected in K2EDTA tubes by collaborating institutions according to the institutions' own protocols. For TCRbeta analysis, collaborators shipped samples as frozen whole blood, isolated PBMCs, or DNA extracted from either of those sample types. The sequenced sample consisted of peripheral blood. The rearranged segments are TRBV27 and TRBJ2-3, with 12 junctional bases fitting TRBD2. The sequence was collected from a middle-aged man with active COVID-19. Read as DNA, the sequence is TGTGCCAGCAGTATATCAATTTGGACTAGCGGGGCCGCAGATACGCAGTATTTT. Translated, it gives CASSISIWTSGAADTQYF.